The rows below give T cell receptor beta chains drawn from one sample of a study of a mutant IDH1 vaccine in newly diagnosed glioma. The data were produced by immunoSEQ multiplex PCR, yet TCRdb's version contains in-frame clones alone and is incomplete. The table includes 52,000 or so clones, under 90% detected once. Antigen specificity for these receptors is unknown. The sequences come from PBMCs, collected from a glioma patient whose treatment included an IDH1 peptide vaccine. These receptors all come from a man aged 40-49 years with glioma. The CDR3 runs from the conserved cysteine through the conserved F or W. The D gene is left open where the match is weak. The listing skips clone size in some rows; elsewhere it reads once, few, many or a size class.

>TRBD1|NA|TRBJ1-5|TRBV5-5
TGTGCCAGCAGCACGGGACAGACGGTGGGTCATCAGCCCCAGCATTTT
CASSTGQTVGHQPQHF
>NA|NA|TRBJ2-2|TRBV19
TGTGCCAGTACAAATTCGCCAGGGGACACCGGGGAGCTGTTTTTT
CASTNSPGDTGELFF
>NA|NA|TRBJ2-1|TRBV2
TGTGCCAGCAGTAGCGCCTATGAGCAGTTCTTC
CASSSAYEQFF
>NA|NA|TRBJ1-2|TRBV2
TGTGCCGGAACGAGGTCGCCCGTCTATGGCTACACCTTC
CAGTRSPVYGYTF
>NA|few|TRBJ1-6|TRBV7-2
TGTGCCAGCAGTCCTGGGCAGGGCGTTTCACCCCTCCACTTT
CASSPGQGVSPLHF
>NA|NA|TRBJ2-7|TRBV30
TGTGCCTGGAGTGCGGGGTACGAGCAGTGCTTC
CAWSAGYEQCF
>NA|NA|TRBJ1-1|TRBV7-9
TGTGCCAGCAGCCTATGGGGAAGGGTAGGCTCTGAAGCTTTCTTT
CASSLWGRVGSEAFF
>NA|NA|TRBJ2-7|TRBV13
TGTGCCAGCAGCCGCGGACGACCCGCCTACGAGCAGTACTTC
CASSRGRPAYEQYF
>TRBD1|NA|TRBJ2-1|TRBV18
TGTGCCAGCTCCCCTCAGGGGGCAAGTGAGCAGTTCTTC
CASSPQGASEQFF
>NA|NA|TRBJ2-1|TRBV10-1
TGCGCCAGCAGTGCGTCAACCGGCAATGAGCAGTTCTTC
CASSASTGNEQFF
>TRBD2|NA|TRBJ2-1|TRBV2
TGTGCCAGCAGTCCGACTAGCGGGTCCCCCTACAATGAGCAGTTCTTC
CASSPTSGSPYNEQFF
>NA|NA|TRBJ1-6|TRBV27
TGTGCCAGCAGTTCCTGGGGCATGGGGGTTAATTCACCCCTCCACTTT
CASSSWGMGVNSPLHF
>NA|NA|TRBJ2-5|TRBV6-5
TGTGCCAGCAGTTATACATCGGTTGGGACCCAGTACTTC
CASSYTSVGTQYF
>NA|NA|TRBJ2-5|TRBV5-6
TGTGCCAGCACTACGGCTTGGACAGACCAAGAGACCCAGTACTTC
CASTTAWTDQETQYF
>NA|NA|TRBJ2-2|TRBV6-5
TGTGCCAGCAGTTACGGCTCTCCACGCTCCGGGGAGCTGTTTTTT
CASSYGSPRSGELFF
>NA|NA|TRBJ2-3|TRBV20-1
TGCAGTGCTACGGGCGCCAGGACGCAGTATTTT
CSATGARTQYF
>NA|once|TRBJ1-5|TRBV6-6
TGTGCCAGCAGTTACTCCCAGCCCCAGCATTTT
CASSYSQPQHF
>NA|NA|TRBJ2-5|TRBV5-4
TGTGCCAGCAGCTTGGAGGGCAGGGTCGAGACCCAGTACTTC
CASSLEGRVETQYF
>TRBD1|many|TRBJ2-7|TRBV5-5
TGTGCCAGCAGCTTGTTACGGGACAGCTCCTACGAGCAGTACTTC
CASSLLRDSSYEQYF
>NA|few|TRBJ1-6|TRBV7-7
TGTGCCAGCAGTCGGGACGGTAATTCACCCCTCCACTTT
CASSRDGNSPLHF
>NA|NA|TRBJ2-7|TRBV7-7
TGTGCCAGCAGCTTAGGGCGCTCCTACGAGCAGTACTTC
CASSLGRSYEQYF
>TRBD1|NA|TRBJ2-7|TRBV10-1
TGCGCCAGCAGTGAGTCGGGGACAGCGCTTTACGAGCAGTACTTC
CASSESGTALYEQYF